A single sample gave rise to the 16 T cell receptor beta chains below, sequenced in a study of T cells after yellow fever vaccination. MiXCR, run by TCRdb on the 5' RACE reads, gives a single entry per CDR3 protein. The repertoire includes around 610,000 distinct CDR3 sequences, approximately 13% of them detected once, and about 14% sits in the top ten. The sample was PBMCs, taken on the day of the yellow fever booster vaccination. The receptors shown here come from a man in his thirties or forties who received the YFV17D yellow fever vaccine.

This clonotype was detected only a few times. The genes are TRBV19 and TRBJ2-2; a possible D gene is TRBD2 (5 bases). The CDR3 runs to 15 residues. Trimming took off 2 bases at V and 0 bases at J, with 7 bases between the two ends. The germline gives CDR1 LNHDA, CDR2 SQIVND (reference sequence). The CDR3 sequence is CASSIQRPNTGELFF. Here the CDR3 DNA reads TGTGCCAGTAGTATACAGCGGCCGAACACCGGGGAGCTGTTTTTT.

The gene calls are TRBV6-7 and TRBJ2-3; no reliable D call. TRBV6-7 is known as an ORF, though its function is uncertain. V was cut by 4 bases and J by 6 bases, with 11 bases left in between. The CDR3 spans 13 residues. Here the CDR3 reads CASSSGHRDTQYF. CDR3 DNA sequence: TGTGCCAGCAGTTCGGGCCATAGGGATACGCAGTATTTT.

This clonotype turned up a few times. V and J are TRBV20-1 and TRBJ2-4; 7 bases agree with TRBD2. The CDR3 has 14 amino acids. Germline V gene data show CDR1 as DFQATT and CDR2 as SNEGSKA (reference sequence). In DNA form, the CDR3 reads TGCAGCGCCTGGGAGGGCCTAGCCAAAAACATTCAGTACTTC. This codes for CSAWEGLAKNIQYF.

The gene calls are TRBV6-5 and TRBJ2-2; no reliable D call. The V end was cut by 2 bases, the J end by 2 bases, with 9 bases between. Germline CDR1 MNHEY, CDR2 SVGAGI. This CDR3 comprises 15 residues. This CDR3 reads CASSYGPLNTGELFF. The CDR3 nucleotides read TGTGCCAGCAGTTACGGGCCCCTAAACACCGGGGAGCTGTTTTTT.

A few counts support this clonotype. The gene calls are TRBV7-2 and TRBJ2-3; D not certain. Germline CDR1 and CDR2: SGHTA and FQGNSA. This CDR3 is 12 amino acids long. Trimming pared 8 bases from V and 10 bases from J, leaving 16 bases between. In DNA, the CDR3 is TGTGCCAGCCGGGTACCCCCAGGCCCGCAGTATTTT. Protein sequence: CASRVPPGPQYF.

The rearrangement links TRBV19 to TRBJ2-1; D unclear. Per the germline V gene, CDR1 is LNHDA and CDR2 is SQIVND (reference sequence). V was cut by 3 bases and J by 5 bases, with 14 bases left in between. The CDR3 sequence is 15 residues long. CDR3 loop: CASSIMPGRHNEQFF. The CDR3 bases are TGTGCCAGTAGTATCATGCCTGGACGCCACAATGAGCAGTTCTTC.

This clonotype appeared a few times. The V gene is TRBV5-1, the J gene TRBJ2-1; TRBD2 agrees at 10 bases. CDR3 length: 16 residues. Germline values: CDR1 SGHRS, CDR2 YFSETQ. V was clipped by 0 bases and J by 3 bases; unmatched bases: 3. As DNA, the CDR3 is TGCGCCAGCAGCTTGGATCCTAGCGGGAGCTACAATGAGCAGTTCTTC. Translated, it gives CASSLDPSGSYNEQFF.

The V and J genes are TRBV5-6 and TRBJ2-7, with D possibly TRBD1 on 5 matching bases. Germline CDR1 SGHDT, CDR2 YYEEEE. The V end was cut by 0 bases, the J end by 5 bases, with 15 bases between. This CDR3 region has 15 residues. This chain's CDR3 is CASSLALTVTHEQYF. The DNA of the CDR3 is TGTGCCAGCAGCTTGGCCTTGACAGTGACGCACGAGCAGTACTTC.

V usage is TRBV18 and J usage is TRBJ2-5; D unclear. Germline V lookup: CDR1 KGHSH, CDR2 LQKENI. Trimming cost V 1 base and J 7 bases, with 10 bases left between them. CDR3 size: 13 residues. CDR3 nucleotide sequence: TGTGCCAGCTCACCACAGACTCCCCCGACCCAGTACTTC. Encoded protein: CASSPQTPPTQYF. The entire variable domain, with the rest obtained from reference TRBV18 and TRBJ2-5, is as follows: NAGVMQNPRHLVRRRGQEARLRCSPMKGHSHVYWYRQLPEEGLKFMVYLQKENIIDESGMPKERFSAEFPKEGPSILRIQQVVRGDSAAYFCASSPQTPPTQYFGPGTRLLVL.

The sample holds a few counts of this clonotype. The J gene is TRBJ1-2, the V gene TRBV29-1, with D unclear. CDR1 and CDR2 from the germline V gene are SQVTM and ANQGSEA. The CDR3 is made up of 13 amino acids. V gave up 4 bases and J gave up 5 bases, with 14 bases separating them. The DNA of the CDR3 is TGCAGCGTTGGAGAGGGCCCCAGATATGGCTACACCTTC. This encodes CSVGEGPRYGYTF.

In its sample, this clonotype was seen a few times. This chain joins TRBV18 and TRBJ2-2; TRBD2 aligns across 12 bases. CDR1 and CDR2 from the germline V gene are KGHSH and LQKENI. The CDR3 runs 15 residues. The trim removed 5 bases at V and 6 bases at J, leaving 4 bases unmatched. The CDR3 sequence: CASSRLAGDPGELFF. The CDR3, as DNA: TGTGCCAGCTCAAGACTAGCGGGAGATCCCGGGGAGCTGTTTTTT.

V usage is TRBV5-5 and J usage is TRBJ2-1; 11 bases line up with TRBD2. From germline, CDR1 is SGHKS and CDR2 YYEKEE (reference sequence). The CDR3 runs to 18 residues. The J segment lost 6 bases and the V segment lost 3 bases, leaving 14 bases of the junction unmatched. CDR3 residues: CASSSTVGTSGVGNEQFF. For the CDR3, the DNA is TGTGCCAGCAGCTCCACAGTGGGGACTAGCGGTGTGGGCAATGAGCAGTTCTTC.

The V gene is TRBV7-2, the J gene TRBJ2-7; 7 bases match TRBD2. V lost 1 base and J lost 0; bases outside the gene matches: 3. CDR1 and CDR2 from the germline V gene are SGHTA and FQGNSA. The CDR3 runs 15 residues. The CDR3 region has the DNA TGTGCCAGCAGCTTAGTTGGGACTACCTCCTACGAGCAGTACTTC. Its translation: CASSLVGTTSYEQYF.

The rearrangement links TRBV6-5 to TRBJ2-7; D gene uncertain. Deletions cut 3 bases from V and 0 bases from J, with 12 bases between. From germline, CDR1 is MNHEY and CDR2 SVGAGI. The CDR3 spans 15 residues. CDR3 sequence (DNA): TGTGCCAGCAGTTATGCCAAAAGTGGCTCCTACGAGCAGTACTTC. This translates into CASSYAKSGSYEQYF.

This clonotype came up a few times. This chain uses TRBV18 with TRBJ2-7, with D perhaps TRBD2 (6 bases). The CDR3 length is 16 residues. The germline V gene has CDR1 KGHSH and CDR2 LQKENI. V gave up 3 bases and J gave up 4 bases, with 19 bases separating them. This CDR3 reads CASSPVSRGVLYEQYF. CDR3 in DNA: TGTGCCAGCTCACCGGTCAGCCGCGGGGTCCTTTACGAGCAGTACTTC.

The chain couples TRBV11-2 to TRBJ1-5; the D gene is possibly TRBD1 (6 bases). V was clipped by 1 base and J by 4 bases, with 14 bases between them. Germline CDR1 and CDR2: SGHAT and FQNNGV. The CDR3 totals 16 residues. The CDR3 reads CASSLGLQGSNQPQHF. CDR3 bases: TGTGCCAGCAGCTTAGGACTACAGGGTTCGAATCAGCCCCAGCATTTT. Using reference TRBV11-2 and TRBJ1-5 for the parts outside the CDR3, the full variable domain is EAGVAQSPRYKIIEKRQSVAFWCNPISGHATLYWYQQILGQGPKLLIQFQNNGVVDDSQLPKDRFSAERLKGVDSTLKIQPAKLEDSAVYLCASSLGLQGSNQPQHFGDGTRLSIL.